This T cell receptor beta chain was sequenced during a study of T cell repertoires in cytomegalovirus infection. Whole-study results and caveats: The ex vivo response was dominated by HLA-C-restricted CMV-specific TCR beta clonotypes.

TCRdb independently ran MiXCR on the reads; one entry per CDR3 protein. The data contain about 890,000 distinct CDR3 sequences, 25% to 40% of them singletons. Per germline, CDR1 SGHTA and CDR2 FQGNSA. V lost 5 bases and J 9 bases, leaving 17 bases between the germline ends. This CDR3 contains 15 residues. This clonotype has only a few counts. Antigen specificity is unknown. The rearrangement joins TRBV7-2 to TRBJ1-6; D call uncertain. This TCR derives from a human donor in good health (CMV status not recorded). Some clones in this sample may be carry-over from other donors' samples. The source was cultured CD8+ T cells from PBMCs, collected from culture after CMV antigen stimulation. CDR3 coding DNA: TGTGCCAGCAGCCCCCCGCGTGGGTGGGGTTCACCCCTCCACTTT. The encoded protein is CASSPPRGWGSPLHF.